Listed below are T cell receptor beta chains from one sample, sequenced in a study of blood T cell repertoires in COVID-19. Profiled with immunoSEQ multiplex PCR; TCRdb holds only in-frame clones, not every one. The sample lists about 98,000 clones; 82% were seen once. Sequencing was carried out using peripheral blood. The source is a man between 65 and 85 years old with active or convalescent COVID-19. Both conserved end residues are trimmed from each CDR3.

TRBV18	TRBJ2-3	13	ASSRDRGDTDTQY
TRBV6-2/TRBV6-3	TRBJ2-7	14	ASSYSPHSGGVEQY
TRBV10-2	TRBJ2-3	13	ASSDRGQKTDTQY
TRBV20-1	TRBJ1-1	9	SARDGGEAF
TRBV30	TRBJ2-5	13	AWSWRGGLLETQY
TRBV18	TRBJ1-3	12	ASSPGQVGNTIY
TRBV6-2/TRBV6-3	TRBJ2-3	13	ASSYKRQTRDTQY
TRBV7-9	TRBJ1-2	17	ASSPLFGGTGVPPLSYT
TRBV2	TRBJ2-4	9	ASSGENIQY
TRBV11-2	TRBJ2-7	13	ASSLRTGGSYEQY
TRBV5-4	TRBJ2-6	17	ASSLVGQGALTGANVLT
TRBV6-5	TRBJ2-2	14	ASSYSSGGGTGELF
TRBV3-1/TRBV3-2	TRBJ2-2	14	ASRHRDRGNTGELF
TRBV30	TRBJ2-3	12	AWSVGTGGDTQY
TRBV19	TRBJ1-6	13	ASSMDGNGRSPLH